Below are 20 T cell receptor beta chains sequenced from a single sample in a study of blood T cell repertoires in COVID-19. The repertoire was sequenced with immunoSEQ multiplex PCR; TCRdb's copy has only in-frame clones and lacks some. The table includes 80,000 to 130,000 clones, about 89% detected once. The specimen was peripheral blood. Receptors were obtained from a man in his fifties or sixties with acute or convalescent COVID-19.

This clone showed up just once. The V and J genes are TRBV6-2 or TRBV6-3 and TRBJ2-4, with 9 bases matching TRBD2. The germline V gene encodes CDR1 MNHEY and CDR2 SVGEGT. CDR3 length equals 16 residues. V gave up 1 base and J gave up 1 base; unmatched junction bases: 2. DNA of the CDR3: TGTGCCAGCAGTTACTTAGCGGGAGAGGCCAAAAACATTCAGTACTTC. Translation gives CASSYLAGEAKNIQYF.

The V and J genes are TRBV9 and TRBJ2-6; tentatively, D is TRBD2 (5 bases). Per germline, CDR1 SGDLS and CDR2 YYNGEE. There are 17 residues in the CDR3. Trimming pared 1 base from V and 0 bases from J, leaving 11 bases between. CDR3: CASSVSLGSSGANVLTF. CDR3 bases: TGTGCCAGCAGCGTATCTTTGGGGAGCTCTGGGGCCAACGTCCTGACTTTC.

The chain joins TRBV7-3 to TRBJ2-1; 8 positions agree with TRBD1. CDR3 size: 15 residues. The trim removed 5 bases at V and 5 bases at J, leaving 8 bases unmatched. The V gene's germline CDR1 is SGHTA and CDR2 FQGTGA. CDR3 loop: CASSPQGVEDNEQFF. The CDR3 DNA reads as TGTGCCAGCAGCCCACAGGGGGTAGAAGACAATGAGCAGTTCTTC.

The V gene is TRBV7-8, the J gene TRBJ2-2; possibly TRBD2 for D (6 bases). The germline V gene encodes CDR1 SGHVS and CDR2 FQNEAQ. The CDR3 covers 18 residues. V shed 2 bases and J shed 4 bases, with 20 bases lying between them. The CDR3 here is CASSLSMIGGKGTGELFF. The CDR3, as DNA: TGTGCCAGCAGCTTAAGTATGATCGGCGGGAAAGGCACCGGGGAGCTGTTTTTT.

The genes are TRBV3-1 (or the pseudogene TRBV3-2) and TRBJ2-1; 9 positions agree with TRBD1. The germline V gene encodes CDR1 LGHDT and CDR2 YNNKEL (reference sequence). The CDR3 has 16 amino acids. Germline trimming cut 4 bases from V and 4 bases from J; bases unmatched to any gene: 8. The CDR3, as DNA: TGTGCCAGCAGCCGAAGTTTAGGGACAGGGTACAATGAGCAGTTCTTC. Residues: CASSRSLGTGYNEQFF.

The CDR3 nucleotides are TGTGCCAGCAGTTACTCCGGGACTAGTGGCGAGCAGTACTTC. Its translation is CASSYSGTSGEQYF. The rearrangement links TRBV6-2 or TRBV6-3 to TRBJ2-7; 8 bases are shared with TRBD2. This CDR3 has 14 residues. V shed 0 bases and J 6 bases; nucleotides not matched to a gene: 4. The germline CDR1 and CDR2 sequences are MNHEY and SVGEGT.

The chain has TRBV19 and TRBJ1-5; the D is unclear. The V and J ends lost 1 base and 15 bases respectively, with 16 bases between them. This CDR3 spans 13 amino acids. Germline loops: CDR1 LNHDA, CDR2 SQIVND (reference sequence). The CDR3 coding sequence is TGTGCCAGTAGTATAGGGGCTGAAGGAAGCGGGCATTTT. Translation gives CASSIGAEGSGHF.

The chain employs TRBV7-9 and TRBJ2-1; a weak D match, TRBD2 (6 bases). This CDR3 region has 16 residues. Trimming left V 3 bases short and J 5 bases short, with 17 bases between. Germline CDR1 reads SEHNR; CDR2 reads FQNEAQ (reference sequence). The CDR3 region has the DNA TGTGCCAGCAGCTTCATGGACTACCGAATCAACAATGAGCAGTTCTTC. Translated, it gives CASSFMDYRINNEQFF.

The V and J genes are TRBV6-2 or TRBV6-3 and TRBJ2-2; D is perhaps TRBD1 (6 bases). The V gene lost 5 bases and the J gene lost 5 bases, with 9 bases spanning the gap. The CDR3 is made up of 13 amino acids. Germline V CDR1 and CDR2: MNHEY, SVGEGT. The CDR3 sequence is CASSATGTGELFF. Here the CDR3 DNA reads TGTGCCAGCAGTGCAACAGGGACCGGGGAGCTGTTTTTT.

The chain recombines TRBV3-1 (or the pseudogene TRBV3-2) with TRBJ2-2; 8 bases are a match to TRBD2. Germline lookup yields CDR1 LGHDT and CDR2 YNNKEL (reference sequence). V shed 4 bases, J shed 6 bases, and the junction held 13 bases outside the gene matches. The CDR3 covers 17 residues. The CDR3, as DNA: TGTGCCAGCAGCCCCCACTTCCGGACGGGGGGGCCCGGGGAGCTGTTTTTT. Amino acids: CASSPHFRTGGPGELFF.

V gene TRBV5-4 combines with J gene TRBJ1-3, with D possibly TRBD1 on 5 matching bases. V lost 2 bases, J lost 0 bases, and 9 bases lay in between. CDR3 size: 15 residues. CDR1 SGHNT and CDR2 YYREEE come from the germline V gene (reference sequence). The CDR3 sequence is CASSLDGGSGNTIYF. The CDR3 DNA follows: TGTGCCAGCAGCTTAGACGGGGGCTCTGGAAACACCATATATTTT.

This rearrangement joins TRBV18 to TRBJ2-2; a weak D match, TRBD1 (6 bases). The V gene lost 2 bases and the J gene lost 3 bases, with 10 bases spanning the gap. Germline CDR1 is KGHSH and CDR2 is LQKENI. This CDR3 contains 15 residues. CDR3 sequence reads: CASSPGQGHTGELFF. CDR3 DNA: TGTGCCAGCTCACCAGGGCAGGGGCACACCGGGGAGCTGTTTTTT.

The V and J genes are TRBV2 and TRBJ1-3, with D perhaps matching TRBD1 (6 bases). In germline, CDR1 is SNHLY, CDR2 FYNNEI. The CDR3 spans 18 residues. Trimming took off 6 bases at V and 0 bases at J, with 21 bases between the two ends. This chain's CDR3 is CASSPSGGLTYSGNTIYF. DNA of the CDR3: TGTGCCAGCAGCCCCTCTGGGGGCTTGACGTACTCTGGAAACACCATATATTTT. Full variable domain (outside the CDR3, taken from reference TRBV2 and TRBJ1-3): EPEVTQTPSHQVTQMGQEVILRCVPISNHLYFYWYRQILGQKVEFLVSFYNNEISEKSEIFDDQFSVERPDGSNFTLKIRSTKLEDSAMYFCASSPSGGLTYSGNTIYFGEGSWLTVV.

In its sample, this clone was seen once. Written as DNA, the CDR3 is TGTGCCAGTACCATTAGGGGAACCGGGGAGCTGTTTTTT. Its protein is CASTIRGTGELFF. The rearrangement uses TRBV19 and TRBJ2-2; TRBD1 is a possible D gene (5 bases). Germline CDR1 and CDR2: LNHDA and SQIVND (reference sequence). Deletions cut 7 bases from V and 5 bases from J, with 11 bases between. This CDR3 region has 13 residues.

The chain combines TRBV12-3 or TRBV12-4 with TRBJ1-2; D remains unclear. The CDR3 loop spans 13 amino acids. Trimming pared 0 bases from V and 5 bases from J, leaving 7 bases between. As DNA, the CDR3 is TGTGCCAGCAGTTTAGCGTATAGATATGGCTACACCTTC. Translated, it gives CASSLAYRYGYTF.

The chain joins TRBV6-5 to TRBJ2-3; TRBD2 is a possible D gene (7 bases). Germline-derived CDR1 and CDR2 are MNHEY and SVGAGI. Trimming removed 6 bases at V and 0 bases at J, with 10 bases between. The CDR3 has 14 residues. The CDR3 sequence is CASRAGASTDTQYF. The CDR3 DNA follows: TGTGCCAGCAGGGCGGGGGCCAGCACAGATACGCAGTATTTT.

The chain is built from TRBV29-1 and TRBJ1-1; TRBD1 might be the D (6 bases). Germline V CDR1 and CDR2: SQVTM, ANQGSEA. V gave up 7 bases and J gave up 1 base, with 10 bases separating them. This CDR3 is built from 12 residues. The chain's CDR3 is CSAGQTNTEAFF. CDR3 sequence (DNA): TGCAGCGCTGGACAGACGAACACTGAAGCTTTCTTT.

The chain links TRBV3-1 (or the pseudogene TRBV3-2) to TRBJ2-7; D ambiguous. The CDR3 is 14 amino acids. The germline V gene encodes CDR1 LGHDT and CDR2 YNNKEL (reference sequence). The V end lost 0 bases, the J end lost 0 bases, and 6 bases lay between the germline ends. The CDR3 DNA reads as TGTGCCAGCAGCCAAGATGTAAACTCCTACGAGCAGTACGTC. It is translated as CASSQDVNSYEQYV.

The chain joins TRBV28 to TRBJ2-7, with TRBD1 identical over 7 bases. V shed 6 bases and J 4 bases; nucleotides not matched to a gene: 9. The CDR3 is 14 residues long. CDR1 and CDR2 (germline): MDHEN, SYDVKM. The CDR3: CASRKSGTAYEQYF. The CDR3, as DNA: TGTGCCAGCAGAAAATCCGGGACAGCTTACGAGCAGTACTTC.

The chain carries TRBV5-1 and TRBJ1-1; 7 bases match TRBD1. With 4 bases clipped from V and 3 bases from J, the junction kept 6 bases outside the gene matches. The CDR3 is 14 residues long. The V gene's germline CDR1 is SGHRS and CDR2 YFSETQ. In DNA, the CDR3 is TGCGCCAGCAGCACAGGGGAATGGCACACTGAAGCTTTCTTT. This translates into CASSTGEWHTEAFF. The variable domain in full, completed from reference TRBV5-1 and TRBJ1-1, reads KAGVTQTPRYLIKTRGQQVTLSCSPISGHRSVSWYQQTPGQGLQFLFEYFSETQRNKGNFPGRFSGRQFSNSRSEMNVSTLELGDSALYLCASSTGEWHTEAFFGQGTRLTVV.